Each of the 20 T cell receptor beta chains below was sequenced from the same sample in a study of read filtering for tumor transcriptome and immune sequencing. This library used approximately 370 ng RNA and molecular barcoded adaptors spanning alpha/delta and beta/gamma chains. One entry per CDR3 protein results from TCRdb running MiXCR on the reads. The repertoire includes 85,000 or so distinct CDR3 sequences, roughly 12% of them detected once, and under 15% sits in the top ten. Sequencing was performed on a population of CD138-negative cells sorted from bone marrow. Source of these receptors: a donor at least 40 years old with multiple myeloma.

This clonotype was counted many times. The CDR3 loop reads CASSYSDQGWAKNIQYF. The CDR3 DNA sequence: TGTGCCAGCAGTTACTCAGATCAGGGATGGGCCAAAAACATTCAGTACTTC. The chain is built from TRBV6-6 and TRBJ2-4; D is possibly TRBD1 (5 bases). Trimming stripped 0 bases from V and 1 base from J, with 13 bases between. The CDR3 runs to 17 residues. Germline values: CDR1 MNHNY, CDR2 SVGAGI (reference sequence).

In this sample, this clonotype turned up a few times. The chain couples TRBV2 to TRBJ2-7, with 7 bases fitting TRBD1. The V and J ends lost 8 bases and 2 bases, in that order; junction bases with no gene match: 9. From germline, CDR1 is SNHLY and CDR2 FYNNEI. This CDR3 region has 14 residues. The DNA of the CDR3 is TGTGCCAGCCACCGGGACAGAACCACCTACGAGCAGTACTTC. Amino acids: CASHRDRTTYEQYF.

This clonotype showed up many times. This rearrangement joins TRBV7-9 to TRBJ1-4; maybe TRBD1 (5 bases). V lost 4 bases and J lost 8, with 20 bases in between. This CDR3 is 16 amino acids long. The germline V gene encodes CDR1 SEHNR and CDR2 FQNEAQ (reference sequence). For the CDR3, the DNA is TGTGCCAGCAGCTCCCCGACAGCGGGCCCTAGAGAAAAACTGTTTTTT. The encoded protein is CASSSPTAGPREKLFF.

As to this clonotype: A read error may explain this, as a much larger clone is one base away. The CDR3 DNA is TGCAGTGCTAGAGACCCCCGAGGTGACAATGGAGCTTTCTTT. Translated: CSARDPRGDNGAFF. The V and J genes are TRBV20-1 and TRBJ1-1; no definite D call. Trimming cost V 0 bases and J 10 bases, with 18 bases left between them. The germline V gene encodes CDR1 DFQATT and CDR2 SNEGSKA (reference sequence). CDR3 length: 14 residues.

The rearrangement links TRBV7-2 to TRBJ2-1, with TRBD2 identical over 7 bases. The CDR3 has 15 amino acids. Germline CDR1 reads SGHTA; CDR2 reads FQGNSA. The J segment lost 8 bases and the V segment lost 5 bases, leaving 12 bases of the junction unmatched. CDR3 sequence (DNA): TGTGCCAGCAGCAGTACCGGGACTATGACCTATGAGCAGTTCTTC. Protein product: CASSSTGTMTYEQFF.

In the case of this clonotype: Being one base from a much bigger clone, this may be a read error. This rearrangement joins TRBV2 to TRBJ2-3; D is uncertain. This CDR3 region has 14 residues. Trimming cost V 6 bases and J 1 base, with 11 bases left between them. Per the germline V gene, CDR1 is SNHLY and CDR2 is FYNNEI. CDR3 residues: CASSPRARTDTQYF. In DNA, the CDR3 is TGTGCCAGCAGCCCCCGGGCTCGCACAGATACGCAGTATTTT.

Ten or more counts support this clonotype. This chain connects TRBV20-1 to TRBJ1-1, with TRBD1 as a possible D gene (5 bases). Trimming removed 6 bases at V and 1 base at J, with 15 bases between. Germline CDR1 is DFQATT and CDR2 is SNEGSKA (reference sequence). There are 14 residues in the CDR3. CDR3 sequence reads: CSAPPGGRNTEAFF. CDR3 sequence (DNA): TGCAGTGCCCCCCCTGGGGGGAGGAACACTGAAGCTTTCTTT.

This clonotype was seen repeatedly, ten times or more. The CDR3 here is CASSLVSPDYNEQFF. CDR3 nucleotide sequence: TGCGCCAGCAGCTTGGTGTCCCCAGACTACAATGAGCAGTTCTTC. V usage is TRBV5-1 and J usage is TRBJ2-1; no clear D gene. Germline V CDR1 and CDR2: SGHRS, YFSETQ. V lost 0 bases and J 3 bases, leaving 10 bases between the germline ends. This CDR3 comprises 15 residues.

This clonotype was recorded at least ten times. DNA of the CDR3: TGTGCCTGGAGAAGAAATGGCAATGAGCAGTTCTTC. This gives the protein CAWRRNGNEQFF. The chain joins TRBV30 to TRBJ2-1; D not resolved. Germline V CDR1 and CDR2: GTSNPN, SVGIG (reference sequence). This CDR3 is 12 amino acids long. The V and J ends lost 3 bases and 6 bases respectively, with 9 bases between them.

This clonotype turned up a few times. This may come from a read error, since a much larger clone is one base off. The V gene is TRBV6-1, the J gene TRBJ1-2; no firm D call. Trimming took 6 bases from V and 6 from J, leaving 5 bases between them. Germline CDR1 MNHNS, CDR2 SASEGT. This CDR3 comprises 10 residues. The CDR3: CASRGDGYTF. CDR3 DNA: TGTGCCAGCAGGGGAGATGGCTACACCTTC.

This clonotype was picked up many times. J is TRBJ2-1 and V is TRBV15, with D perhaps TRBD1 (7 bases). The germline gives CDR1 LNHNV, CDR2 YYDKDF (reference sequence). V lost 1 base, J lost 0 bases, and 22 bases lay in between. The CDR3 has 20 amino acids. The CDR3 loop is CATSRVQGVGSGYSYNEQFF. CDR3 coding DNA: TGTGCCACCAGCAGAGTTCAGGGGGTCGGTAGCGGATACTCCTACAATGAGCAGTTCTTC.

The chain is built from TRBV20-1 and TRBJ1-1; 9 nucleotides agree with TRBD1. Germline V gene sequence: CDR1 DFQATT, CDR2 SNEGSKA (reference sequence). This CDR3 region has 14 residues. CDR3 DNA sequence: TGCAGCGGGACAGGGTATAAGGGTGACACTGAAGCTTTCTTT. Its translation: CSGTGYKGDTEAFF.

This clonotype appeared many times. The rearrangement uses TRBV6-5 and TRBJ1-1; maybe TRBD1 (6 bases). The CDR3 has 14 residues. V was clipped by 7 bases and J by 2 bases, with 14 bases between them. Germline CDR1 reads MNHEY; CDR2 reads SVGAGI. The CDR3 DNA follows: TGTGCCAGCACCTCGACAGGATTAAACACTGAAGCTTTCTTT. Protein product: CASTSTGLNTEAFF.

This clonotype occurred many times. The gene calls are TRBV7-8 and TRBJ1-5; D is ambiguous. The CDR3 loop spans 16 amino acids. The V end was cut by 5 bases, the J end by 0 bases, with 14 bases between. CDR1 is SGHVS and CDR2 is FQNEAQ in the germline V gene. CDR3 nucleotide sequence: TGTGCCAGCAGCGCCATAAGATGGACTAGCAATCAGCCCCAGCATTTT. Encoded protein: CASSAIRWTSNQPQHF.

This clonotype was counted between two and nine times. With a much larger clone just one base away, this may be a read error. The V and J genes are TRBV5-1 and TRBJ2-2; tentatively, D is TRBD1 (5 bases). This CDR3 has 14 amino acids. Germline CDR1 and CDR2: SGHRS and YFSETQ. The CDR3 reads CASSTLRVTWELFF. CDR3 nucleotide sequence: TGCGCCAGCAGCACGCTCAGGGTCACCTGGGAGCTGTTTTTT.

This clonotype was picked up many times. V usage is TRBV20-1 and J usage is TRBJ2-1; TRBD2 agrees at 16 bases. V gave up 6 bases and J gave up 4 bases; unmatched junction bases: 15. The CDR3 is 19 residues long. CDR1 and CDR2 from the germline V gene are DFQATT and SNEGSKA (reference sequence). The CDR3 DNA is TGCAGTGCGAGGGGAACCTCCGGGACTAGCGGGAGGGGGTACAATGAGCAGTTCTTC. Its translation: CSARGTSGTSGRGYNEQFF.

In this sample, this clonotype turned up many times. This sequence joins TRBV6-2 or TRBV6-3 and TRBJ2-7; D possibly matches TRBD1 or TRBD2 (5 bases each). The CDR3 is made up of 13 amino acids. Germline CDR1 is MNHEY and CDR2 is SVGEGT. V lost 6 bases and J 2 bases, leaving 11 bases between the germline ends. The CDR3 nucleotides read TGTGCCAGCAGATCCGGGACCACCTACGAGCAGTACTTC. Protein product: CASRSGTTYEQYF.

This clonotype was seen many times. The chain recombines TRBV28 with TRBJ2-5; D uncertain. Germline V gene sequence: CDR1 MDHEN, CDR2 SYDVKM. The CDR3 runs 13 residues. Trimming left V 7 bases short and J 5 bases short, with 14 bases between. CDR3 in amino acids: CASMSRVTETQYF. Written as DNA, the CDR3 is TGTGCCAGCATGAGTAGGGTCACGGAGACCCAGTACTTC.

At least ten counts were recorded for this clonotype. The chain is built from TRBV6-1 and TRBJ2-3, with a tentative D call TRBD2 (7 bases). CDR3 length: 16 residues. The germline CDR1 and CDR2 sequences are MNHNS and SASEGT. The ends were cut back, 2 bases at V and 4 bases at J, with 16 bases in the middle. CDR3: CASSETGRGRADTQYF. The CDR3, as DNA: TGTGCCAGCAGTGAAACCGGGCGGGGGCGGGCAGATACGCAGTATTTT.

This clonotype was seen more than once but under ten times. A read error may explain this, as a much larger clone is one base away. The chain couples TRBV29-1 to TRBJ2-5, with D possibly TRBD1 on 5 matching bases. V was pared by 0 bases and J by 4 bases, with 15 bases between. The germline V gene has CDR1 SQVTM and CDR2 ANQGSEA. The CDR3 is 15 residues long. Here the CDR3 reads CSVEDYRRPRETQYF. The CDR3, as DNA: TGCAGCGTTGAAGATTACAGGAGACCGCGAGAGACCCAGTACTTC.